This entry features one TCR beta chain sequence. The target antigen is unknown. A multiplex PCR was run with 60 Vbeta primers and 13 Jbeta primers. Some clones are missing from TCRdb's copy, which holds only in-frame ones; the method was immunoSEQ multiplex PCR. The table has under 200,000 clones, roughly 80% seen once. CDR1 and CDR2 (germline): ENHRY, SYGVKD. The V and J ends lost 9 bases and 2 bases, in that order; junction bases with no gene match: 12. The CDR3 is 16 amino acids. This sample is part of a study of cytomegalovirus exposure and HLA in healthy donors. Study-wide results and caveats: Researchers catalogued some 160 TCR beta chains as cytomegalovirus-associated.

Sequences were obtained from PBMCs. The chain employs TRBV10-3 and TRBJ2-7, with 11 bases identical to TRBD2. The clonotype comes from a male donor in good health and CMV-seropositive. The CDR3 here is CAIGGTSGSRAYEQYF. In nucleotides, the CDR3 is TGTGCCATTGGGGGCACTAGCGGGAGTAGAGCCTACGAGCAGTACTTC.